There are many counts of the clone carrying this T cell receptor (beta chain). The sample originates from a study of regulatory T cells in long-lasting Graves disease. Arm-PCR of CDR3 regions and iRepertoire HTBI primers were the basis on which TCR beta libraries were built. Using its own MiXCR run on the multiplex PCR reads, TCRdb lists one record per CDR3 protein. Of some 500,000 distinct CDR3 sequences detected, approximately 13% appear once; the ten largest clones hold roughly 10%. Germline CDR1 SGHTS, CDR2 YDEGEE. The J segment lost 4 bases and the V segment lost 6 bases, leaving 9 bases of the junction unmatched. The CDR3 covers 15 residues. Specified time point: newly diagnosed GD, antithyroid drugs for less than 3 months. Extracted PBMC RNA gave rise to the TCR library. Patients met American Thyroid Association criteria for Graves' disease. These data were likewise used in another study, on T cells in Graves' hyperthyroidism and ophthalmopathy.

The TCR was taken from a man aged 25 to 40 with Graves disease. This specimen consisted of peripheral blood mononuclear cells (PBMCs), obtained at new diagnosis, from a patient treated with antithyroid drugs. The gene calls are TRBV5-8 and TRBJ1-1; 10 bases are shared with TRBD1. This CDR3 is CASTLTRTGGTEAFF. The CDR3 DNA follows: TGTGCCAGCACCCTCACTAGGACAGGGGGCACTGAAGCTTTCTTT.